The clone carrying this T cell receptor beta chain was detected a few times. The same CDR3 is also encoded by other DNA sequences in this sample. The record originates from a study of CD8+ T cells in alopecia areata. Turning to the study itself: Tofacitinib therapy took 6 to 18 months; 6 months off drug came after.

CDR1 SGHRS and CDR2 YFSETQ come from the germline V gene. V was trimmed by 3 bases and J by 0 bases, leaving 8 bases between them. The CDR3 is 14 residues long. Isolated RNA was reverse transcribed into cDNA used as the sequencing template. The method was immunoSEQ multiplex PCR; TCRdb's version includes in-frame clones alone and lacks a portion of them. The sample lists under 200,000 clones, around three fifths seen once, with over 12% in the top ten. Documented treatment: oral pan-JAK inhibitor, 5-10 mg twice daily. Sequences were derived from CD4+ T cells sorted from blood, sampled at week 24, from a patient treated with tofacitinib. This chain links TRBV5-1 with TRBJ2-3, with D perhaps matching TRBD2 (6 bases). This sequence was found in a human donor with alopecia areata. The CDR3 sequence is CASSSGTSTDTQYF. Written as DNA, the CDR3 is TGCGCCAGCAGCTCCGGGACTAGCACAGATACGCAGTATTTT.